This T cell receptor (beta chain) was captured in a study of T cell repertoires in cytomegalovirus infection. The V gene's germline CDR1 is SGHVS and CDR2 FQNEAQ. CDR3 length: 15 residues. Trimming pared 7 bases from V and 4 bases from J, leaving 17 bases between. Each CDR3 protein gets one entry after TCRdb re-called the reads with MiXCR. The top ten clones hold approximately 30% of a sample with about 180,000 distinct CDR3 sequences, about an eighth of them seen once. Study-wide results and limits: Cumulative frequency of public TCR beta families picked out carriers of CMV plus the relevant HLA.

This clonotype was found many times. What it recognizes is unknown. Sequencing was performed on PBMCs. The receptor was derived from a human donor in good health (CMV status not recorded). Some clones in this sample may be carry-over from other donors' samples. The chain combines TRBV7-8 with TRBJ1-3, with D perhaps TRBD1 (6 bases). CDR3 nucleotide sequence: TGTGCCAGCACTCTAGGGCGGGGGCGCGGAAACACCATATATTTT. Protein product: CASTLGRGRGNTIYF.